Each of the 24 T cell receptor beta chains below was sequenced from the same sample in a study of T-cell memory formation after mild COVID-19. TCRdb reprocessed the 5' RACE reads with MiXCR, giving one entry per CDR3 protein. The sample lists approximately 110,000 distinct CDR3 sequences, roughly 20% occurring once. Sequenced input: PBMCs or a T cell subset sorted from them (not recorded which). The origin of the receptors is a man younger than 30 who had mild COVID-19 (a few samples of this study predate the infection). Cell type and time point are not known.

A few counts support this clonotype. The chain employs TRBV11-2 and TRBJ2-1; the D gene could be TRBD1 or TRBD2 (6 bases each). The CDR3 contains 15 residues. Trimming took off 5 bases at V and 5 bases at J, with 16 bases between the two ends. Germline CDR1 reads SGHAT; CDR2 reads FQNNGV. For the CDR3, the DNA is TGTGCCAGCAGCCCGTGGGGGGCGTTTCACAATGAGCAGTTCTTC. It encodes CASSPWGAFHNEQFF. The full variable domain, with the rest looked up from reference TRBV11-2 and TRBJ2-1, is EAGVAQSPRYKIIEKRQSVAFWCNPISGHATLYWYQQILGQGPKLLIQFQNNGVVDDSQLPKDRFSAERLKGVDSTLKIQPAKLEDSAVYLCASSPWGAFHNEQFFGPGTRLTVL.

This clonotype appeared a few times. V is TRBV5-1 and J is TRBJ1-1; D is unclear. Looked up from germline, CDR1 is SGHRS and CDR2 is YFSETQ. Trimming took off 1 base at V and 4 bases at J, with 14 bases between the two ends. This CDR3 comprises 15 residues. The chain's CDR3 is CASSLWVGLGTEAFF. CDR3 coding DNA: TGCGCCAGCAGCTTGTGGGTTGGGCTGGGCACTGAAGCTTTCTTT.

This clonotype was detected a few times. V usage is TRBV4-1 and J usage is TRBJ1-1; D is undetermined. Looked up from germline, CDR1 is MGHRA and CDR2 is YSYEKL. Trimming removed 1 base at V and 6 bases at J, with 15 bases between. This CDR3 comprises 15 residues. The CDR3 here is CASSQVPSSGPEAFF. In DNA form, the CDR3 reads TGCGCCAGCAGCCAAGTACCAAGTTCTGGCCCTGAAGCTTTCTTT.

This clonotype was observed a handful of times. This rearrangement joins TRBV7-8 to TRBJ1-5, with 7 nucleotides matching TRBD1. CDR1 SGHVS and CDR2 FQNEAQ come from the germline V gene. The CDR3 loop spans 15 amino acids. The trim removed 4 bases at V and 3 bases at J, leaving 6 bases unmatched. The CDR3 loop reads CASSSPGQPNQPQHF. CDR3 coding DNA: TGTGCCAGCAGCTCGCCGGGACAGCCCAATCAGCCCCAGCATTTT.

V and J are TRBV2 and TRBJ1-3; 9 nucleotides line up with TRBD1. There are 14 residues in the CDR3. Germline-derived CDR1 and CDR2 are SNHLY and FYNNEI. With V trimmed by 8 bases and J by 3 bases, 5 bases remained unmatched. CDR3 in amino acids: CASQQGANGNTIYF. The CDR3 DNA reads TGTGCCAGCCAACAGGGGGCTAATGGAAACACCATATATTTT.

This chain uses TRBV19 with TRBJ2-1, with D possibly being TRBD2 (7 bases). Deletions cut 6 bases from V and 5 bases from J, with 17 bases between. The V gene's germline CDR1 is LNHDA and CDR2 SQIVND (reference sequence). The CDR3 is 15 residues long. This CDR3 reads CASSLFGGRNNEQFF. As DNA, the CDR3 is TGTGCCAGTAGCTTATTCGGGGGGCGGAACAATGAGCAGTTCTTC.

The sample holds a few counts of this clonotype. CDR3 in DNA: TGCGCCAGCAGCTTAGGAGCAGGGGTCCACGAGCAGTACTTC. Its protein product is CASSLGAGVHEQYF. The gene calls are TRBV5-1 and TRBJ2-7, with a tentative D call TRBD1 (6 bases). The germline V gene encodes CDR1 SGHRS and CDR2 YFSETQ. V lost 2 bases to trimming and J lost 5 bases, with 14 bases between them. CDR3 length: 14 residues.

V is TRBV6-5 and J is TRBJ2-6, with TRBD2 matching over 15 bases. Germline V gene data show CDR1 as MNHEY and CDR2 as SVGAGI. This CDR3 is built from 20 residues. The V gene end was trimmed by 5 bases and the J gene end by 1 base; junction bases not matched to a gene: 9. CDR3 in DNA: TGTGCCAGCAGTCCGGGACTAGCGGGGGGCCCCATTTCTGGGGCCAACGTCCTGACTTTC. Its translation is CASSPGLAGGPISGANVLTF.

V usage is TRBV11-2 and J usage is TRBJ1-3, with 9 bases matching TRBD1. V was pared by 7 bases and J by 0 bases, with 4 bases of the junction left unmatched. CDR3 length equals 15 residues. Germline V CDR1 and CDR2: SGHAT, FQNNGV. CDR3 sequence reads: CASTPGQGSGNTIYF. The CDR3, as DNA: TGTGCCAGCACCCCGGGACAGGGCTCTGGAAACACCATATATTTT.

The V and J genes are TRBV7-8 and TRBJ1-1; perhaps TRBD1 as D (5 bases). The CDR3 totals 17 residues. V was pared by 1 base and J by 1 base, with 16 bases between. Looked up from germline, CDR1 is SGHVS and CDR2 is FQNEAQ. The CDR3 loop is CASSLEWPGPWNTEAFF. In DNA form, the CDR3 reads TGTGCCAGCAGCTTAGAGTGGCCGGGACCCTGGAACACTGAAGCTTTCTTT.

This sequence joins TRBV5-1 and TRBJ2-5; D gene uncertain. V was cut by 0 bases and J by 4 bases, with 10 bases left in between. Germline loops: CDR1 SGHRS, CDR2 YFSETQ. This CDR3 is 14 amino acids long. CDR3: CASSLETLAETQYF. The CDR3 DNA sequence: TGCGCCAGCAGCTTGGAAACTCTCGCAGAGACCCAGTACTTC.

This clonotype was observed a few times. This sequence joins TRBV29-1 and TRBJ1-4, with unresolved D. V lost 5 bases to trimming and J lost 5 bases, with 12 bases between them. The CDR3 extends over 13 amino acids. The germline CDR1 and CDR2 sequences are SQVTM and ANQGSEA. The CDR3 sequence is CSVMLWGNEKLFF. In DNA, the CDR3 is TGCAGCGTTATGTTGTGGGGAAATGAAAAACTGTTTTTT.

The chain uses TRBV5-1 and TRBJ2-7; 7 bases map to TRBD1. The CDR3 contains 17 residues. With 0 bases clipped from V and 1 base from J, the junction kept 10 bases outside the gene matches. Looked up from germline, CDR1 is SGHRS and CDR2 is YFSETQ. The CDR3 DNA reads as TGCGCCAGCAGCTTGGCCCCAGGGGGACACGGGTCCTACGAGCAGTACTTC. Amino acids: CASSLAPGGHGSYEQYF.

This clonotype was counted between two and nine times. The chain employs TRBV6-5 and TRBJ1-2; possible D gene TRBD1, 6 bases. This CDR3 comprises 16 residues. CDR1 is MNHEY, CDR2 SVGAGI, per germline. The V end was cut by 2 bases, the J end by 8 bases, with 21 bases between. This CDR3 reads CASSYSTGTTLRGYTF. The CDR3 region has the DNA TGTGCCAGCAGTTACAGTACAGGGACCACCCTAAGAGGCTACACCTTC.

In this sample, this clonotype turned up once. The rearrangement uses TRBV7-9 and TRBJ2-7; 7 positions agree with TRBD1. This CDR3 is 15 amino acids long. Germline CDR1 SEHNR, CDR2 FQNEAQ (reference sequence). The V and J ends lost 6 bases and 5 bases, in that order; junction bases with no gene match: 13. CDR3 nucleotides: TGTGCCAGCAGACCGCCGACAGGGTATAGTGACGAGCAGTACTTC. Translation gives CASRPPTGYSDEQYF.

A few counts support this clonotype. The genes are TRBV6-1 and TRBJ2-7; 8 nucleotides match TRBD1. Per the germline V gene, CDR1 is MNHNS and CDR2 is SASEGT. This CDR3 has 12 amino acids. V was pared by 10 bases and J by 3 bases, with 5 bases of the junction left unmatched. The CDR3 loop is CATSGGVYEQYV. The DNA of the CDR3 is TGTGCCACCTCAGGGGGCGTCTACGAGCAGTACGTC.

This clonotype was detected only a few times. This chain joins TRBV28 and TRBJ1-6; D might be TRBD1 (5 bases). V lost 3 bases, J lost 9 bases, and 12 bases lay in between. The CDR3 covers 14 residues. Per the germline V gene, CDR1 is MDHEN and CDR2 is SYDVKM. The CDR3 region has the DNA TGTGCCAGCAGTTTGTCGGGGGAAGGTTCACCCCTCCACTTT. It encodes CASSLSGEGSPLHF.

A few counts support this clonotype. The CDR3 reads CASSFAGSYEQYF. The CDR3 bases are TGTGCCAGCAGCTTCGCGGGCTCCTACGAGCAGTACTTC. V gene TRBV7-9 combines with J gene TRBJ2-7; maybe TRBD2 (5 bases). The CDR3 length is 13 residues. CDR1 is SEHNR, CDR2 FQNEAQ, per germline (reference sequence). Trimming took off 3 bases at V and 0 bases at J, with 6 bases between the two ends.

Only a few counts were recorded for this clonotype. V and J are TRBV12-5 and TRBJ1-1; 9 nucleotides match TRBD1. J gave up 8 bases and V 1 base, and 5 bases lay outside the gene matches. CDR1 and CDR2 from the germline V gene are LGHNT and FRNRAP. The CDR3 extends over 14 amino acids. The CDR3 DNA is TGTGCTAGTGGTTTGGGGACAGGGGTTATGGAAGCTTTCTTT. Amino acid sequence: CASGLGTGVMEAFF.

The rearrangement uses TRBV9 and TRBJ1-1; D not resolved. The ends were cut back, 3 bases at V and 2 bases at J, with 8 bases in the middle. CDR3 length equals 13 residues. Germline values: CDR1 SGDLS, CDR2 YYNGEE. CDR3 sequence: CASSEDGNTEAFF. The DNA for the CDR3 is TGTGCCAGCAGCGAGGACGGTAACACTGAAGCTTTCTTT.

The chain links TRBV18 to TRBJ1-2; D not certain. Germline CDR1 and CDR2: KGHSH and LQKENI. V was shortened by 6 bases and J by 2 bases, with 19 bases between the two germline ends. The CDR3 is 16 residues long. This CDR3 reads CASSPAPGEANYGYTF. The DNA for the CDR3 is TGTGCCAGCTCCCCCGCCCCCGGGGAAGCGAACTATGGCTACACCTTC.

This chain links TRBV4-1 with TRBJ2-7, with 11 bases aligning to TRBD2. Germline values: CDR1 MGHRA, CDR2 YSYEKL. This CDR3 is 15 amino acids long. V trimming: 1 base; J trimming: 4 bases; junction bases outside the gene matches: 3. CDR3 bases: TGCGCCAGCAGCCAAGGTTCTAGCGGGGGGTACGAGCAGTACTTC. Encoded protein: CASSQGSSGGYEQYF.

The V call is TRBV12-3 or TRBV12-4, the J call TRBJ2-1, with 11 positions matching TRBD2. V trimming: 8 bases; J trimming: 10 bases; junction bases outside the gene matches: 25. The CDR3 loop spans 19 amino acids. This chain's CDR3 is CASVPPVAGGRRLFREQFF. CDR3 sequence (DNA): TGTGCCAGCGTTCCCCCAGTAGCGGGGGGGAGACGGCTTTTTCGAGAGCAGTTCTTC.

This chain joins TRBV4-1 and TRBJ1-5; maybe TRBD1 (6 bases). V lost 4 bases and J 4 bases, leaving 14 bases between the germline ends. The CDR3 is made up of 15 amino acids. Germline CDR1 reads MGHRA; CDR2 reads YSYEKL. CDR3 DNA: TGCGCCAGCAGCCTCTTCGAGGGGGAAAATCAGCCCCAGCATTTT. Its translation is CASSLFEGENQPQHF.